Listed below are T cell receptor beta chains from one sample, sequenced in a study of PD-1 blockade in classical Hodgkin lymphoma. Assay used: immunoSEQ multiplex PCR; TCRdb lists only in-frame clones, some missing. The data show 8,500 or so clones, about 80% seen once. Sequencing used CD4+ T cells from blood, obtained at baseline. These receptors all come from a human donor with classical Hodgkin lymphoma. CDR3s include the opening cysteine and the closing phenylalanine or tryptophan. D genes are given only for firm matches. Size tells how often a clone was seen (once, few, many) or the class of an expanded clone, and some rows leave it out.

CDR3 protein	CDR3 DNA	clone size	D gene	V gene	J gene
CASSQYSLEETQYF	TGCGCCAGCAGTCAATATAGCCTGGAAGAGACCCAGTACTTC	once	.	TRBV23-1	TRBJ2-5
CASSLAFTDTQYF	TGCGCCAGCAGCTTGGCCTTCACAGATACGCAGTATTTT	.	.	TRBV5-1	TRBJ2-3
CASSIPPGQGVLGYTF	TGTGCCAGCAGTATTCCACCGGGACAGGGGGTTCTTGGCTACACCTTC	.	TRBD1	TRBV28	TRBJ1-2
CASSPTLGTQYF	TGTGCCAGCAGTCCAACGCTCGGTACGCAGTATTTT	.	.	TRBV27	TRBJ2-3
CASIQARVGEAFF	TGTGCCAGCATACAGGCACGGGTCGGTGAAGCTTTCTTT	.	.	TRBV6-5	TRBJ1-1
CASSMGRGRANTGELFF	TGTGCCAGTAGTATGGGGAGGGGGAGGGCGAACACCGGGGAGCTGTTTTTT	.	.	TRBV19	TRBJ2-2
CASSWDTSYEQYF	TGTGCCAGCAGTTGGGACACGTCCTACGAGCAGTACTTC	.	.	TRBV7-8	TRBJ2-7
CASSPQNSPNEKLFF	TGTGCCAGCTCACCACAAAACAGCCCTAATGAAAAACTGTTTTTT	.	.	TRBV18	TRBJ1-4
CASSRQGTEAFF	TGTGCCAGCAGCAGACAGGGTACTGAAGCTTTCTTT	.	TRBD1	TRBV7-9	TRBJ1-1
CAWKQGTTLQETQYF	TGTGCCTGGAAACAAGGGACAACTCTCCAAGAGACCCAGTACTTC	.	.	TRBV30	TRBJ2-5
CASSFPGTGGLFF	TGTGCCAGCAGCTTCCCCGGGACAGGCGGACTGTTTTTT	few	TRBD1	TRBV5-6	TRBJ1-4
CALWKGGGETQYF	TGTGCCCTTTGGAAAGGGGGGGGAGAGACCCAGTACTTC	.	.	TRBV9	TRBJ2-5
CASSVGEGSLIYGYTF	TGTGCCAGCAGCGTAGGAGAAGGCTCCCTCATCTATGGCTACACCTTC	.	.	TRBV9	TRBJ1-2
CASSLFGLAGYNEQFF	TGTGCCAGCAGTTTATTCGGACTAGCGGGATACAATGAGCAGTTCTTC	.	TRBD2	TRBV28	TRBJ2-1
CASSLFNTEAFF	TGTGCCAGCAGTTTATTCAACACTGAAGCTTTCTTT	.	.	TRBV28	TRBJ1-1
CASRTSGRAYEQYF	TGTGCCAGCAGGACTAGCGGGAGGGCCTACGAGCAGTACTTC	.	TRBD2	TRBV6-1	TRBJ2-7
CASTLRTGGQETQYF	TGTGCCAGTACCCTACGGACAGGGGGGCAAGAGACCCAGTACTTC	.	TRBD1	TRBV19	TRBJ2-5
CASSIAAQENQPQHF	TGTGCCAGTAGTATAGCGGCACAGGAGAATCAGCCCCAGCATTTT	.	.	TRBV19	TRBJ1-5
CASTRPSGTFGEQFF	TGTGCCAGCACTCGGCCTAGCGGGACATTTGGGGAGCAGTTCTTC	.	TRBD2	TRBV6-1	TRBJ2-1
CASSSGLSYEQYF	TGTGCCAGCAGCTCGGGCCTCTCCTACGAGCAGTACTTC	.	.	TRBV7-2	TRBJ2-7
CASSDSGRRNTGELFF	TGTGCCAGCAGTGATAGCGGGAGGCGGAACACCGGGGAGCTGTTTTTT	.	TRBD2	TRBV6-1	TRBJ2-2
CASGPVLYGYTF	TGTGCCAGCGGTCCCGTCTTGTATGGCTACACCTTC	.	.	TRBV28	TRBJ1-2
CASSRPGPPATEAFF	TGTGCCAGCAGCCGCCCGGGTCCACCGGCCACTGAAGCTTTCTTT	.	.	TRBV6-6	TRBJ1-1
CASSQGQGALGTEAFF	TGTGCCAGCAGCCAAGGACAGGGGGCACTTGGCACTGAAGCTTTCTTT	.	TRBD1	TRBV4-2	TRBJ1-1
CASSYSSGVSTGELFF	TGTGCCAGCAGTTACTCTTCCGGGGTTAGCACCGGGGAGCTGTTTTTT	.	.	TRBV6-5	TRBJ2-2
CSAKDRGQAFF	TGCAGTGCTAAAGACAGGGGACAAGCTTTCTTT	few	TRBD1	TRBV20-1	TRBJ1-1
CASSLGRRNEQFF	TGTGCCAGCAGCTTAGGCAGGCGCAATGAGCAGTTCTTC	.	.	TRBV7-2	TRBJ2-1
CASSSSTGLGTTTDTQYF	TGTGCCAGCAGTTCGTCGACAGGGCTCGGGACTACCACAGATACGCAGTATTTT	.	.	TRBV28	TRBJ2-3
CASSMMLAGANEQFF	TGTGCCAGTAGTATGATGCTAGCGGGAGCCAATGAGCAGTTCTTC	.	TRBD2	TRBV19	TRBJ2-1
CASSNGAGTDTQYF	TGTGCCAGTAGTAATGGAGCAGGCACAGATACGCAGTATTTT	.	.	TRBV19	TRBJ2-3